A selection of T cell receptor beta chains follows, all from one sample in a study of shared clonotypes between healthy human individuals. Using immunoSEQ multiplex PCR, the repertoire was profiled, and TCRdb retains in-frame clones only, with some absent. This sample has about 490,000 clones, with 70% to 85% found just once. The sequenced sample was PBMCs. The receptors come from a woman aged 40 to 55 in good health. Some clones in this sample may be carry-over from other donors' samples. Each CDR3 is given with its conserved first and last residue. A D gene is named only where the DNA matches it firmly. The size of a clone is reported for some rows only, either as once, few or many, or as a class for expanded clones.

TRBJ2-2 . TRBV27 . CASSFQNTGELFF TGTGCCAGCAGTTTCCAAAACACCGGGGAGCTGTTTTTT
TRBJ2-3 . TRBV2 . CASSESGLHPDTQYF TGTGCCAGCAGTGAGAGCGGGCTACACCCAGATACGCAGTATTTT
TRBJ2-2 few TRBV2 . CASRSTGELFF TGTGCCAGCAGGTCCACCGGGGAGCTGTTTTTT
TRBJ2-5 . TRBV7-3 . CASSPKGGAETQYF TGTGCCAGCAGCCCAAAGGGGGGGGCAGAGACCCAGTACTTC
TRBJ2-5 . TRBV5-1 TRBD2 CASSLVLAGALETQYF TGCGCCAGCAGCTTGGTACTAGCGGGGGCACTTGAGACCCAGTACTTC
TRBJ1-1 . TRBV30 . CAWKAGPWKNTEAFF TGTGCCTGGAAAGCCGGGCCCTGGAAGAACACTGAAGCTTTCTTT
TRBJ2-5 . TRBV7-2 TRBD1 CASSRGGAYGQETQYF TGTGCCAGCAGCCGAGGGGGCGCTTATGGCCAAGAGACCCAGTACTTC
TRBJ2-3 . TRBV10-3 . CAISRATGEGADTQYF TGTGCCATCAGTAGGGCAACCGGAGAAGGGGCAGATACGCAGTATTTT
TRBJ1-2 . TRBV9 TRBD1 CASSPRQGDYGYTF TGTGCCAGCAGCCCGAGACAGGGCGACTATGGCTACACCTTC
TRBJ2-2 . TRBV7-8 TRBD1 CASSFGWQGVNTGELFF TGTGCCAGCAGCTTTGGATGGCAGGGGGTGAACACCGGGGAGCTGTTTTTT
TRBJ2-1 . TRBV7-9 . CASSLGRVHGQFF TGTGCCAGCAGCTTAGGGAGGGTCCATGGGCAGTTCTTC
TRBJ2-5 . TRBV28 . CASSLRGVETQYF TGTGCCAGCAGTTTGAGGGGTGTAGAGACCCAGTACTTC
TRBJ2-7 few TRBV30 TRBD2 CAWSLPTSGSSYEQYF TGTGCCTGGAGTCTCCCGACTAGCGGGAGCTCCTACGAGCAGTACTTC
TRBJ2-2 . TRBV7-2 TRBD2 CASNGGRNTGELFF TGTGCCAGCAACGGCGGGAGGAACACCGGGGAGCTGTTTTTT
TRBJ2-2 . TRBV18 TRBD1 CASSLRTGDTGELFF TGTGCCAGCTCACTCCGGACAGGGGACACCGGGGAGCTGTTTTTT
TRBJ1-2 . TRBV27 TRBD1 CASSQDRAIGYGYTF TGTGCCAGCAGTCAGGACAGGGCAATAGGCTATGGCTACACCTTC
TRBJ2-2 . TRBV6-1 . CASSQPGAHTGELFF TGTGCCAGCAGCCAACCGGGGGCGCACACCGGGGAGCTGTTTTTT
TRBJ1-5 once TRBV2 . CASSVYRDTNQPQHF TGTGCCAGCAGTGTTTACAGGGACACCAATCAGCCCCAGCATTTT
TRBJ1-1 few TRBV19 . CASSQTPNTEAFF TGTGCCAGTAGTCAAACACCGAACACTGAAGCTTTCTTT
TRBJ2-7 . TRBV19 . CASSIQGQIYEQYF TGTGCCAGTAGTATACAGGGGCAGATCTACGAGCAGTACTTC
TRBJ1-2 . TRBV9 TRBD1 CASSVDRQGPLYGYTF TGTGCCAGCAGCGTAGACCGACAGGGGCCCCTGTATGGCTACACCTTC
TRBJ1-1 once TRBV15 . CATSRGGGFWDTEAFF TGTGCCACCAGCAGAGGAGGGGGGTTTTGGGACACTGAGGCTTTCTTT
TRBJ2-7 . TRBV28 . CASSQTGHNEQYF TGTGCCAGCAGTCAAACCGGACATAACGAGCAGTACTTC
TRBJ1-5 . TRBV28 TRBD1 CASSPGQSGTPQHF TGTGCCAGCAGCCCGGGACAGTCAGGGACGCCCCAGCATTTT
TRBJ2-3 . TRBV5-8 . CASSLVTGAAPDTQYF TGTGCCAGCAGCTTGGTGACCGGGGCTGCCCCGGATACGCAGTATTTT
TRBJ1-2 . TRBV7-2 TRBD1 CASSESTGVYGYTF TGTGCCAGCAGCGAGAGCACAGGGGTCTATGGCTACACCTTC
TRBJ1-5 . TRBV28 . CASSSAQVSNQPQHF TGTGCCAGCAGTTCCGCTCAGGTTAGCAATCAGCCCCAGCATTTT
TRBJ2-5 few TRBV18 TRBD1 CASSPRTGGQETQYF TGTGCCAGCTCACCTCGGACAGGGGGGCAAGAGACCCAGTACTTC
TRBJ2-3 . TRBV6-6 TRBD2 CASSLGSGGRADTQYF TGTGCCAGCAGTTTGGGAAGCGGTGGGAGGGCAGATACGCAGTATTTT
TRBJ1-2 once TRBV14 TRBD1 CASSQDREANYGYTF TGTGCCAGCAGCCAGGACAGGGAGGCCAACTATGGCTACACCTTC